This T cell receptor beta chain comes out of a study of CD8+ T cells in alopecia areata (dated by TCRdb to between 2018 and 2020). Regarding the complete study: Treated patients were enrolled in an open-label pilot trial of oral tofacitinib, 5 to 10 mg twice daily, for moderate-to-severe alopecia areata. RNA came from the PAXgene miRNA kit for fixed scalp, the miRNeasy kit for PBMCs, and the RNeasy kit for mouse skin. Tofacitinib was given for 6 to 18 months, followed by 6 months of follow-up off drug to assess delayed response and recurrence. The study used high-throughput TCRbeta sequencing to examine T cell clonal expansion in alopecia areata, in both the C3H/HeJ mouse model and human patients. On the human side, TCRbeta sequencing was run on scalp tissue and on sorted CD4+ and CD8+ peripheral blood T cells from healthy controls and from alopecia areata patients with either patchy or totalis/universalis disease. Amplification of TCRbeta CDR3 regions was done by immunoSEQ multiplex PCR using 35 Vbeta forward primers and 13 Jbeta reverse primers. In treated patients, disease severity was measured using the SALT score, which gives the percentage of scalp surface area affected. Tofacitinib-treated patients had biopsies at baseline and at 4 and 24 weeks of treatment, with a later scalp biopsy in several patients. Scalp clonality was compared across normal scalp (n=4), patchy alopecia areata scalp (n=8), and alopecia totalis/universalis scalp (n=8).

This clone was seen only a few times. Its antigen remains unidentified. Base qualities are missing; no much larger clone stands one base away. Libraries were built with the immunoSEQ multiplex PCR assay. To provide template for TCR sequencing, every sample had RNA extracted and reverse transcribed into cDNA. SuperScript III was used for first-strand cDNA synthesis, primed with a 2:1 mix of oligo-dT and random hexamers. A synthetic immune receptor repertoire was used to measure amplification bias, and any remaining bias was corrected computationally. Processing in the source paper ran as follows. Raw reads were preprocessed to remove errors, and CDR3 was defined according to IMGT conventions as the region from the conserved cysteine to phenylalanine. Clonality was calculated as 1 minus Shannon entropy normalized by log2 of the number of productive unique TCRs. Whether each scalp clone was CD4 or CD8 was inferred by checking scalp TCRbeta sequences against the CD4 and CD8 repertoires from sorted blood. Drawn from immuneACCESS, this table holds only the in-frame rearrangements with V and J called that TCRdb kept. Clones are partly lost; checked studies trace under half to an unresolved V gene and leave the rest unexplained. Clonal size and the V and J genes are those of that table, whereas D and trimming came from the DNA. The sample table holds about 76,000 clones, of which 29% were seen once. Under 15% of the sample is held by the ten biggest clonotypes.

The time point label here, explained by the study, means: around 29 days on oral tofacitinib. Read against the paper, the sample's treatment or condition label means: oral pan-JAK inhibitor, 5-10 mg twice daily. Lesional scalp punch biopsies and peripheral blood were obtained from alopecia areata patients. PBMCs were separated by density centrifugation and stained for CD3, CD4 and CD8, after which CD4+ and CD8+ T cells were sorted on a FACSAria. The full study reports these points: Scalp TCR repertoire analysis is complicated because resident alphabeta T cells in normal human skin are also sequenced, whereas mouse skin is dominated by gammadelta T cells. Higher clonality and more expanded CD8+ clones were observed in lesional scalp than in normal scalp, particularly in alopecia totalis/universalis, a finding suggestive of antigenic drive. During tofacitinib treatment, many expanded lesional clones stuck around in both scalp and blood, and this persistence may partly explain why relapse happens after treatment is stopped. Shared TCR sequences between patients were less evident than in mice, which may be partly attributable to HLA diversity in the patient population. With tofacitinib, both scalp clonality and the number of expanded CD8+ clones among the top 100 scalp clones went down significantly. Because the treated cohort was small and had only one nonresponder, larger studies are needed to examine links between baseline CD8+ expansion and response.

The germline V gene specifies ENHRY as CDR1 and SYGVKD as CDR2. Reading from cysteine to phenylalanine, the CDR3 counts 16 amino acids. The CDR3 DNA has 48 bases and is translated from base 1. For this chain, trimming is 2 bases at the V end and 1 base at the J end, and the number of junction bases without a gene match is 4. The clonotype originates from a human donor with alopecia areata. Sequenced here: CD8+ T cells sorted from blood, sampled at week 4, from a patient treated with tofacitinib. The chain uses TRBV10-3 and TRBJ1-3, with TRBD1 identical over 8 junction bases. The CDR3 reads CAISEPGQGSGNTIYF. The DNA is TGTGCCATCAGTGAGCCCGGACAGGGATCTGGAAACACCATATATTTT.